Listed below are T cell receptor beta chains from one sample, sequenced in a study of human T cells and chemical hapten exposure. A single record per CDR3 protein comes from TCRdb applying MiXCR to the RACE reads. The sample lists 99,000 or so distinct CDR3 sequences, less than 35% occurring once. This sample comprised whole blood, obtained in connection with sensitization to the hapten diphenylcyclopropenone (DPC). These receptors were obtained from a man aged 40-49 years with alopecia areata. Some clones in this sample may be carry-over from other donors' samples. Both conserved end residues are part of each CDR3. The D gene is left open where the match is weak. Clone sizes are given selectively: once, few, many, or a class where the clone is expanded.

CDR3 DNA: TGCAGCGTTGAAGCTGGGGCAGGGGCGACTAGCGGGAGGTCGAACACCGGGGAGCTGTTTTTT
CDR3 protein: CSVEAGAGATSGRSNTGELFF
clone size: few
J gene: TRBJ2-2
D gene: TRBD2
V gene: TRBV29-1

CDR3 DNA: TGTGCCACCAGCAGACTGGACAGTCGGGAAAAACTGTTTTTT
CDR3 protein: CATSRLDSREKLFF
clone size: few
J gene: TRBJ1-4
D gene: NA
V gene: TRBV15

CDR3 DNA: TGCAGTGCACCAAGCGGGAGACGGGCCGGGGAGCTGTTTTTT
CDR3 protein: CSAPSGRRAGELFF
clone size: NA
J gene: TRBJ2-2
D gene: TRBD2
V gene: TRBV20-1

CDR3 DNA: TGCAGCGTTGAGCAGGGGGCAATCGGAGATACGCAGTATTTT
CDR3 protein: CSVEQGAIGDTQYF
clone size: NA
J gene: TRBJ2-3
D gene: TRBD1
V gene: TRBV29-1

CDR3 DNA: TGTGCCAGCAGCATACAGGGGGATAATTCACCCCTCCACTTT
CDR3 protein: CASSIQGDNSPLHF
clone size: few
J gene: TRBJ1-6
D gene: TRBD1
V gene: TRBV7-9

CDR3 DNA: TGTGCCAGCAAAAGGGACAGGGATAATTCACCCCTCCACTTT
CDR3 protein: CASKRDRDNSPLHF
clone size: NA
J gene: TRBJ1-6
D gene: TRBD1
V gene: TRBV2

CDR3 DNA: TGTGCCAGCAGCTTAGCGTGGAGGATCGCGCCAGCTGGCACAGATACGCAGTATTTT
CDR3 protein: CASSLAWRIAPAGTDTQYF
clone size: few
J gene: TRBJ2-3
D gene: NA
V gene: TRBV7-2

CDR3 DNA: TGTGCCAGCAGCCTCCTCGGCGGGAGTGGAAATGAGCAGTTCTTC
CDR3 protein: CASSLLGGSGNEQFF
clone size: NA
J gene: TRBJ2-1
D gene: TRBD2
V gene: TRBV7-8

CDR3 DNA: TGCAGTGCTTTGACAGGGGGGGATGGCTACACCTTC
CDR3 protein: CSALTGGDGYTF
clone size: NA
J gene: TRBJ1-2
D gene: TRBD1
V gene: TRBV20-1

CDR3 DNA: TGTGCCACCAGTGAGGCAGGGGGCCTGAATGAGCAGTTCTTC
CDR3 protein: CATSEAGGLNEQFF
clone size: NA
J gene: TRBJ2-1
D gene: TRBD1
V gene: TRBV24-1

CDR3 DNA: TGTGCCAGCAGACGCTCGGGCACAGGGGGCAACGAGCAGTACTTC
CDR3 protein: CASRRSGTGGNEQYF
clone size: few
J gene: TRBJ2-7
D gene: TRBD1
V gene: TRBV28